This TCR beta chain is drawn from a study of regulatory T cells in long-lasting Graves disease. Time point defined: newly diagnosed GD, antithyroid drugs for less than 3 months. Making the TCR library involved RNA that had been extracted from PBMCs. Turning to this clonotype: The antigen is undetermined.

Combining iRepertoire HTBI primers with Arm-PCR of CDR3 regions, the authors built TCR beta libraries. Via MiXCR, TCRdb re-called the multiplex PCR reads, giving one row per CDR3 protein. This table has hundreds of thousands of distinct CDR3 sequences, 15% appearing once. Germline-derived CDR1 and CDR2 are DFQATT and SNEGSKA (reference sequence). Trimming removed 6 bases at V and 0 bases at J, with 13 bases between. CDR3 length: 14 amino acids. General study findings and limits: The study found TRBV28, TRBJ1-2 and TRBJ2-5 favored in persistent disease.

These data were likewise used in another study, on T cells in Graves' hyperthyroidism and ophthalmopathy.

The sample in question was peripheral blood mononuclear cells (PBMCs), obtained at new diagnosis, from a patient treated with antithyroid drugs. This TCR came from a middle-aged woman with Graves disease. This chain links TRBV20-1 with TRBJ2-3, with a weak D call TRBD2 (6 bases). In DNA, the CDR3 is TGCAGTGCCAATCCAGGACTAAGCACAGATACGCAGTATTTT. It specifies CSANPGLSTDTQYF.